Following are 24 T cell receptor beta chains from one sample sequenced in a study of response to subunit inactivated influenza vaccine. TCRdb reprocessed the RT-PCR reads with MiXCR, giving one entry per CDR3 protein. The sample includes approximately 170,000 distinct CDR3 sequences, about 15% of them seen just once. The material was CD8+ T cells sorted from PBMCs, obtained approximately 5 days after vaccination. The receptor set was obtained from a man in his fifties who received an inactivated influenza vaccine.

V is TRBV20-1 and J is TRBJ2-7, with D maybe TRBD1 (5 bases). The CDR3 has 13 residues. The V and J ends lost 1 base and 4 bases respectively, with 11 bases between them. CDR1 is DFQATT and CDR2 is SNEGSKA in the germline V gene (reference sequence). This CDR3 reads CSARGGLRYEQYF. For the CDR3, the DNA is TGCAGTGCTAGAGGGGGCCTAAGGTACGAGCAGTACTTC.

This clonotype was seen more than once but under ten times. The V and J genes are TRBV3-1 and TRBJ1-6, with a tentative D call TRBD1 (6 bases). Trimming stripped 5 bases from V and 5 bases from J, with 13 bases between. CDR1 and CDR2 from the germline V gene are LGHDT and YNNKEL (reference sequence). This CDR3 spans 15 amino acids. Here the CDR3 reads CASSSGTRNNSPLHF. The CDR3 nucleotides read TGTGCCAGCAGCTCGGGGACAAGGAATAATTCACCCCTCCACTTT.

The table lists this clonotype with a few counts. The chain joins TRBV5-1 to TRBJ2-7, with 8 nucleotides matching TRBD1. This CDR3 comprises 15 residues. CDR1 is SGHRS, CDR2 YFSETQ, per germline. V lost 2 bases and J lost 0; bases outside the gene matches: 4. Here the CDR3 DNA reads TGCGCCAGCAGCTTTACCGGGACAGGCTCCTACGAGCAGTACTTC. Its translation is CASSFTGTGSYEQYF. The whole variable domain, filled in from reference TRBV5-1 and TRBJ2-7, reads KAGVTQTPRYLIKTRGQQVTLSCSPISGHRSVSWYQQTPGQGLQFLFEYFSETQRNKGNFPGRFSGRQFSNSRSEMNVSTLELGDSALYLCASSFTGTGSYEQYFGPGTRLTVT.

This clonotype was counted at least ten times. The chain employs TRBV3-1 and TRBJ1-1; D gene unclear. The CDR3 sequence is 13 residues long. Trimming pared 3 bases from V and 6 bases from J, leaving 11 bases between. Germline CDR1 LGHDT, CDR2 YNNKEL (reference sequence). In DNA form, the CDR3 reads TGTGCCAGCAGCCAGCTTTTTTCCTCTGAAGCTTTCTTT. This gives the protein CASSQLFSSEAFF.

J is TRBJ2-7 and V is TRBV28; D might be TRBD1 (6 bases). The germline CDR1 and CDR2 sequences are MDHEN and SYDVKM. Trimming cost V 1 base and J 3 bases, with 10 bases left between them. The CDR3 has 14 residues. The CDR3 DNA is TGTGCCAGCAGTTTATACAGGGCCGGCTACGAGCAGTACTTC. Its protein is CASSLYRAGYEQYF. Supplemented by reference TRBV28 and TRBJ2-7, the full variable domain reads DVKVTQSSRYLVKRTGEKVFLECVQDMDHENMFWYRQDPGLGLRLIYFSYDVKMKEKGDIPEGYSVSREKKERFSLILESASTNQTSMYLCASSLYRAGYEQYFGPGTRLTVT.

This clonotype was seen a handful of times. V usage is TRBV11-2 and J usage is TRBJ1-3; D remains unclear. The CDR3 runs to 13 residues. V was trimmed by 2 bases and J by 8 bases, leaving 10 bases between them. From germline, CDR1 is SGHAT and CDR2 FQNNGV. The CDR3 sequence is CASSLNGRDTIYF. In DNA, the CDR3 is TGTGCCAGCAGCTTAAACGGTCGGGACACCATATATTTT.

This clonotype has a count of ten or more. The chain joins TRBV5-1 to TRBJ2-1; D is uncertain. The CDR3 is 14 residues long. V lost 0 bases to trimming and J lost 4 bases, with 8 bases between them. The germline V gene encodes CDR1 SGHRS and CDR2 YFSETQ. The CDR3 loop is CASSLDLYYNEQFF. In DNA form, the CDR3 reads TGCGCCAGCAGCTTGGATCTTTATTACAATGAGCAGTTCTTC.

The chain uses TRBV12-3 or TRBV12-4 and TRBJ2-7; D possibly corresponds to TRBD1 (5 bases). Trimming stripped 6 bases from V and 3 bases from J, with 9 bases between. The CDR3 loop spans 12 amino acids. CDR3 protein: CASRGVGYEQYF. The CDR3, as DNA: TGTGCCAGCAGAGGGGTTGGCTACGAGCAGTACTTC.

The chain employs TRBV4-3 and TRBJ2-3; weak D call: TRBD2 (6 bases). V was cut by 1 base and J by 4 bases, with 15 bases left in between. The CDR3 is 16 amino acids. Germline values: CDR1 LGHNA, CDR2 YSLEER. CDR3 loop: CASSQVIGSSSDTQYF. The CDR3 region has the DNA TGCGCCAGCAGCCAAGTGATCGGGAGTAGTTCAGATACGCAGTATTTT.

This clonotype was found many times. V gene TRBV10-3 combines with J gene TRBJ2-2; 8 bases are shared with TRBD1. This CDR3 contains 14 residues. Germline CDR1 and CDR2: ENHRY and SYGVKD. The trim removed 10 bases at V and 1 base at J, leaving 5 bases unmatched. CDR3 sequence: CASGQGLNTGELFF. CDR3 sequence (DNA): TGTGCCAGCGGACAGGGATTGAACACCGGGGAGCTGTTTTTT.

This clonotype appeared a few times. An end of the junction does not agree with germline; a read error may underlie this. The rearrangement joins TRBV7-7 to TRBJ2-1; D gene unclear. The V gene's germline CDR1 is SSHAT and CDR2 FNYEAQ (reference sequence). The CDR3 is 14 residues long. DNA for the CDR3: TGTGCTAGCAGTTACGGGCCCGGCGACAATGAGCAGTTCTTC. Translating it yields CASSYGPGDNEQFF.

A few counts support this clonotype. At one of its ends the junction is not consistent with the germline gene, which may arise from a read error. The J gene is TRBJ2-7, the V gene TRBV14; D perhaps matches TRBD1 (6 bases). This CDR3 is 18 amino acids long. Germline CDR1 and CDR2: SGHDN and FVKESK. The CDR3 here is CASSQDGQGLKPSNEQYF. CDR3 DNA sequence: TGTGCCAGCAGCCAAGATGGGCAGGGGCTAAAACCCTCCAACGAGCAGTACTTC.

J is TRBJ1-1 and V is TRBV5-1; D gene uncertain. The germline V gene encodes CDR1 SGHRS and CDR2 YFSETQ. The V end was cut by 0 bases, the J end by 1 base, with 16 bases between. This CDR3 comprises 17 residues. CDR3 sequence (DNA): TGCGCCAGCAGCTTGGCATTACTGGGGTCTTCGAACACTGAAGCTTTCTTT. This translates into CASSLALLGSSNTEAFF.

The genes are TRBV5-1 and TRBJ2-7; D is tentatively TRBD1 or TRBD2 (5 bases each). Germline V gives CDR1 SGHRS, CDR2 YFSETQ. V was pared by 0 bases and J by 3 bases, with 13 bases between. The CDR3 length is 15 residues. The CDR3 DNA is TGCGCCAGCAGCTTGGAACCCAGAGGGGTCTACGAGCAGTACTTC. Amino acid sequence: CASSLEPRGVYEQYF.

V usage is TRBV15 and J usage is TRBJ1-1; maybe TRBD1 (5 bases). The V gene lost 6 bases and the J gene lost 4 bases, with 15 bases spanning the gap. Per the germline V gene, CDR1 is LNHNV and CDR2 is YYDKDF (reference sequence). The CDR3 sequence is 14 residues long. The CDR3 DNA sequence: TGTGCCACCAGGGGGGTGGGCGCTCGCACTGAAGCTTTCTTT. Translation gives CATRGVGARTEAFF.

The CDR3 DNA reads as TGTGCCAGCAGTTTATGGCCAGCTAATGAGCAGTTCTTC. It codes for CASSLWPANEQFF. The chain uses TRBV27 and TRBJ2-1; no definite D call. CDR3 length: 13 amino acids. Trimming removed 1 base from V and 7 bases from J, with 8 bases in between. The germline gives CDR1 MNHEY, CDR2 SMNVEV (reference sequence).

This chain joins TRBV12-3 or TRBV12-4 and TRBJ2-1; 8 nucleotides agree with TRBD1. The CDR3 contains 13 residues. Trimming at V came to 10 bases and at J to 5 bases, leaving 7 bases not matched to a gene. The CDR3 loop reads CATGTGPHNEQFF. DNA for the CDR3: TGTGCCACCGGGACAGGACCTCACAATGAGCAGTTCTTC.

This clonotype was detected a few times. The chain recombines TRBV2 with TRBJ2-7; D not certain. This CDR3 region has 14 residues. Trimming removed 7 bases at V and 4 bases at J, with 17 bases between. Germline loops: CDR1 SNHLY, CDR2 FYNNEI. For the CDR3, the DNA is TGTGCCAGCAAGGATGCAGGCCTTAGGTACGAGCAGTACTTC. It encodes CASKDAGLRYEQYF.

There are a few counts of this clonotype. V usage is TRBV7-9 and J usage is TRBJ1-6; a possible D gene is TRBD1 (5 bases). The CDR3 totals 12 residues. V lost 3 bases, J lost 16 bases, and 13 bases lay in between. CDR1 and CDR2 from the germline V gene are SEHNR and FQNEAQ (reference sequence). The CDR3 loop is CASSLNPGGLHF. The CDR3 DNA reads TGTGCCAGCAGCTTGAATCCCGGGGGTCTCCACTTT.

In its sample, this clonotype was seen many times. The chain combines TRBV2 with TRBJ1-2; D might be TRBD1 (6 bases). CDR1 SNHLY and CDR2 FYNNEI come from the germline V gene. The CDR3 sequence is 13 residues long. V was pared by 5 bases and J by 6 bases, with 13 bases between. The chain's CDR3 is CASSFRGADGYTF. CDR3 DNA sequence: TGTGCCAGCAGTTTCAGGGGAGCGGATGGCTACACCTTC.

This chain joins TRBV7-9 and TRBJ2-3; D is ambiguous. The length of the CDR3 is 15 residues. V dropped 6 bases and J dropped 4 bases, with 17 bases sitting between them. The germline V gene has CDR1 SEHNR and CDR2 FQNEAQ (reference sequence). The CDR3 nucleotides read TGTGCCAGCAGTCAGGTGGCCAGCAGTCCAGATACGCAGTATTTT. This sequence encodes CASSQVASSPDTQYF.

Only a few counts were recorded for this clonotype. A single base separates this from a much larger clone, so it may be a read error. This CDR3 reads CARSFSGTSGASYNEQFF. The CDR3 coding sequence is TGTGCCCGCAGTTTTTCCGGGACTAGCGGAGCCTCCTACAATGAGCAGTTCTTC. This chain connects TRBV2 to TRBJ2-1; 11 bases map to TRBD2. The CDR3 loop spans 18 amino acids. Germline CDR1 is SNHLY and CDR2 is FYNNEI.

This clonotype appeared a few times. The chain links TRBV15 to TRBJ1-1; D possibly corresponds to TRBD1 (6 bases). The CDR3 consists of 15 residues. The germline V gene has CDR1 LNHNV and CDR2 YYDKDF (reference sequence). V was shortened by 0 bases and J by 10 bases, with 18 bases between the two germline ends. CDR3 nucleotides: TGTGCCACCAGCAGAGATAGGGGGGCATACTCGGTAGCTTTCTTT. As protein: CATSRDRGAYSVAFF.

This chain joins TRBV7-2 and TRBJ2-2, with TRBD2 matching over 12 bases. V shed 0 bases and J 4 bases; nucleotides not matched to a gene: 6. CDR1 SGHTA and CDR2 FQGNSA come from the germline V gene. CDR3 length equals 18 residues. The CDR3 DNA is TGTGCCAGCAGCTTAGCCTTCGGACTAGCGGGGTCCACCGGGGAGCTGTTTTTT. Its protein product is CASSLAFGLAGSTGELFF. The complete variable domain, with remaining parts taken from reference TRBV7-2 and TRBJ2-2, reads GAGVSQSPSNKVTEKGKDVELRCDPISGHTALYWYRQSLGQGLEFLIYFQGNSAPDKSGLPSDRFSAERTGGSVSTLTIQRTQQEDSAVYLCASSLAFGLAGSTGELFFGEGSRLTVL.